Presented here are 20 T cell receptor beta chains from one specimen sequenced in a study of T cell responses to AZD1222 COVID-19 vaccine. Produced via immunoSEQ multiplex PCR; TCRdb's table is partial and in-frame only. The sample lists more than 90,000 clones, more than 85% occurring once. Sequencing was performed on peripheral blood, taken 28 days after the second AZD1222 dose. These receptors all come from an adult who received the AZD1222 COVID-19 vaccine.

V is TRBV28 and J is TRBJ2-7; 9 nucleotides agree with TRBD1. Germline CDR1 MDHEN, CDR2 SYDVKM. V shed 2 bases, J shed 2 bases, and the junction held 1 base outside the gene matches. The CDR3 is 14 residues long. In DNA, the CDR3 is TGTGCCAGCAGTTTAAGACAGGGGGCCTACGAGCAGTACTTC. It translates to CASSLRQGAYEQYF.

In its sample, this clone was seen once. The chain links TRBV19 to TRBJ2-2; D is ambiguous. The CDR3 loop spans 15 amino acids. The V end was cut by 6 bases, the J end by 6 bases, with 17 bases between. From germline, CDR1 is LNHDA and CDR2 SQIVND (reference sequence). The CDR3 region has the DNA TGTGCCAGTAGCCTATCCCGAGGCTGCCCCGGGGAGCTGTTTTTT. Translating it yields CASSLSRGCPGELFF.

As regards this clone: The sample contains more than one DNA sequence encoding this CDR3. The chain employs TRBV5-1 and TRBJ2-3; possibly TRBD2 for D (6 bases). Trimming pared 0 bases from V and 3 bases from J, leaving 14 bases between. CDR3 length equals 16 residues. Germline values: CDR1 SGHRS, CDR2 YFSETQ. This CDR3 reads CASSLDLGRGTDTQYF. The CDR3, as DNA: TGCGCCAGCAGCTTGGACCTGGGGCGGGGTACAGATACGCAGTATTTT. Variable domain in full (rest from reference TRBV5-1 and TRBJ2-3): KAGVTQTPRYLIKTRGQQVTLSCSPISGHRSVSWYQQTPGQGLQFLFEYFSETQRNKGNFPGRFSGRQFSNSRSEMNVSTLELGDSALYLCASSLDLGRGTDTQYFGPGTRLTVL.

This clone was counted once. The CDR3 DNA is TGTGCCAGCAGTTTATCGAGCGGGAGCACAGATACGCAGTATTTT. This encodes CASSLSSGSTDTQYF. V gene TRBV27 combines with J gene TRBJ2-3, with a possible D match to TRBD2 (6 bases). Looked up from germline, CDR1 is MNHEY and CDR2 is SMNVEV (reference sequence). The CDR3 has 15 amino acids. Trimming removed 0 bases from V and 0 bases from J, with 7 bases in between.

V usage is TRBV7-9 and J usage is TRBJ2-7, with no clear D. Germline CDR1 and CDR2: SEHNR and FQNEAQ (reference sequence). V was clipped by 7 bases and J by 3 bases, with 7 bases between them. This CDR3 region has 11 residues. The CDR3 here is CASNPGYEQYF. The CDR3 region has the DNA TGTGCCAGCAATCCGGGCTACGAGCAGTACTTC.

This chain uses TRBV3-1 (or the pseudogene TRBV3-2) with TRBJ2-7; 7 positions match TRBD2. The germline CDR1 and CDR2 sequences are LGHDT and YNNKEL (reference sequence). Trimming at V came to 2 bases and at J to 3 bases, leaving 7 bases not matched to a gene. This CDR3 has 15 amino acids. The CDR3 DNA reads TGTGCCAGCAGCCAATTAAGCGGGATCCTCTACGAGCAGTACTTC. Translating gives CASSQLSGILYEQYF.

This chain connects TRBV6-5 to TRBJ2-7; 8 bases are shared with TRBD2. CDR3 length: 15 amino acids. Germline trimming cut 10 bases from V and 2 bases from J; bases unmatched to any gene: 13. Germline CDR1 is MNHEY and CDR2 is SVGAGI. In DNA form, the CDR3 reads TGTGCCACTGCGGTGATGCAGCGGGGGCCCTACGAGCAGTACTTC. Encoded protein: CATAVMQRGPYEQYF.

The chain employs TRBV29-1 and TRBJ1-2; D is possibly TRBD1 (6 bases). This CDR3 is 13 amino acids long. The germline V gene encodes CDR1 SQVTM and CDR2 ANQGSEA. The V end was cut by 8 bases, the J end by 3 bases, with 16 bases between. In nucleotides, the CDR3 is TGCAGCTCTCTGGGGGGGCAAGACTATGGCTACACCTTC. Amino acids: CSSLGGQDYGYTF.

The DNA for the CDR3 is TGTGCCAGCAGTCGACTAGCTCTGGAGACCCAGTACTTC. The encoded protein is CASSRLALETQYF. The V gene is TRBV6-6, the J gene TRBJ2-5, with 7 bases matching TRBD2. Germline values: CDR1 MNHNY, CDR2 SVGAGI (reference sequence). V shed 5 bases, J shed 5 bases, and the junction held 5 bases outside the gene matches. The CDR3 runs to 13 residues.

The chain's CDR3 is CASSQDLSQPQHF. CDR3 nucleotide sequence: TGCGCCAGCAGCCAAGATCTTAGCCAGCCCCAGCATTTT. The chain is built from TRBV4-1 and TRBJ1-5, with D unresolved. The length of the CDR3 is 13 residues. Per germline, CDR1 MGHRA and CDR2 YSYEKL. Trimming left V 0 bases short and J 7 bases short, with 7 bases between.

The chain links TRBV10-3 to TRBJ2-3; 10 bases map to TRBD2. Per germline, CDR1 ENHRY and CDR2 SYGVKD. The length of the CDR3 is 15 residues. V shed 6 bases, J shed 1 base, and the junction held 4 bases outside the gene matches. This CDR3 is CAIRIAGGGTDTQYF. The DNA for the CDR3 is TGTGCCATCAGAATAGCGGGAGGCGGCACAGATACGCAGTATTTT.

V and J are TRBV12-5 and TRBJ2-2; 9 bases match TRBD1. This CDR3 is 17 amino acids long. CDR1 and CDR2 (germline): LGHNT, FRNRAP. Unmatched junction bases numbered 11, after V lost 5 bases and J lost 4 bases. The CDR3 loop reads CASGEPPGTGFTGELFF. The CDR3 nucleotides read TGTGCTAGTGGTGAGCCCCCCGGGACAGGGTTCACCGGGGAGCTGTTTTTT.

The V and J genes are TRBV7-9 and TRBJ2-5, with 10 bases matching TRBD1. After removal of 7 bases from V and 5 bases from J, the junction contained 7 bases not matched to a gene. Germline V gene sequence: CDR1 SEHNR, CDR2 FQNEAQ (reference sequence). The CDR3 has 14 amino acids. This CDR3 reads CASTRDRGQETQYF. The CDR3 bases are TGTGCCAGCACTCGGGACAGGGGCCAGGAGACCCAGTACTTC.

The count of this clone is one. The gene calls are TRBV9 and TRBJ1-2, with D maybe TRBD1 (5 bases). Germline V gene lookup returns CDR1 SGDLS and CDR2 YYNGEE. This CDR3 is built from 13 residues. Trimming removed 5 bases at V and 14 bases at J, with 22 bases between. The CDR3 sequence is CASSGVGWDSSTF. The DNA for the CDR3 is TGTGCCAGCAGTGGCGTTGGCTGGGACTCCTCAACCTTC. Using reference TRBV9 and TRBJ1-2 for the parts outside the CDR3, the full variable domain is DSGVTQTPKHLITATGQRVTLRCSPRSGDLSVYWYQQSLDQGLQFLIQYYNGEERAKGNILERFSAQQFPDLHSELNLSSLELGDSALYFCASSGVGWDSSTFGSGTRLTVV.

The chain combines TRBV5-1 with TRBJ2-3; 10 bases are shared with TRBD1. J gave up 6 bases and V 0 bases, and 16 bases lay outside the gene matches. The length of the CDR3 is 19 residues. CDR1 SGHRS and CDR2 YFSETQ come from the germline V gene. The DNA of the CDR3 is TGCGCCAGCAGCTTGGGGACAGGGGGAAGCCGGGTGTTTCGGGATACGCAGTATTTT. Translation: CASSLGTGGSRVFRDTQYF.

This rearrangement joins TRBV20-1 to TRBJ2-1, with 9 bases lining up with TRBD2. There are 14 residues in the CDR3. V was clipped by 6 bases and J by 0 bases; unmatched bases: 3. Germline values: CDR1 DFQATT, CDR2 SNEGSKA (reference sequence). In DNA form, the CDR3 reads TGCAGTGCAAGTAGCGGGAGCTCCTACAATGAGCAGTTCTTC. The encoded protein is CSASSGSSYNEQFF.

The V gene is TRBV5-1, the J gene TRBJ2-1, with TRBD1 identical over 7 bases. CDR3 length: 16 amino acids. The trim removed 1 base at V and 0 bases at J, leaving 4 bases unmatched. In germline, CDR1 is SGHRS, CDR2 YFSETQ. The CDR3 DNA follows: TGCGCCAGCAGCTTGACTACAGGGGTCTCCTACAATGAGCAGTTCTTC. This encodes CASSLTTGVSYNEQFF.

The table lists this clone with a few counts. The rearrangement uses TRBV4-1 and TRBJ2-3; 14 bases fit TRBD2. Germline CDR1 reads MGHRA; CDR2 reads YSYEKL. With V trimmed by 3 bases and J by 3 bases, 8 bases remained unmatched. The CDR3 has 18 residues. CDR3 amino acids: CASSQPGLAGGGTDTQYF. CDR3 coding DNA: TGCGCCAGCAGCCAGCCCGGACTAGCGGGGGGCGGTACAGATACGCAGTATTTT.

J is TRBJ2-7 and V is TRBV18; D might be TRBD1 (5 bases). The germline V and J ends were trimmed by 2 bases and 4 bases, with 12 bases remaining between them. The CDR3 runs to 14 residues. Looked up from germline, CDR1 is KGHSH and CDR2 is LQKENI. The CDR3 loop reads CASSPTTEVYEQYF. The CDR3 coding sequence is TGTGCCAGCTCACCAACGACAGAGGTTTACGAGCAGTACTTC.

The CDR3 sequence is CASSYSGDQPQHF. The CDR3, as DNA: TGTGCCAGTAGTTACTCAGGGGATCAGCCCCAGCATTTT. The chain has TRBV19 and TRBJ1-5; the D gene is possibly TRBD1 (6 bases). This CDR3 comprises 13 residues. V was pared by 5 bases and J by 5 bases, with 10 bases between. CDR1 LNHDA and CDR2 SQIVND come from the germline V gene (reference sequence).